This passage covers 6 T cell receptor beta chains from one sample sequenced in a study of cytomegalovirus exposure and HLA in healthy donors. The PCR ran on 60 Vbeta and 13 Jbeta primers. Only in-frame clones appear in the TCRdb table, and some are missing; sequencing was by immunoSEQ multiplex PCR. This table has roughly 150,000 clones, around 81% appearing once. Input material: PBMCs. These receptor sequences come from a middle-aged man in good health and CMV-seronegative.

V is TRBV7-2 and J is TRBJ2-1; the match to TRBD1 covers 7 bases. Per germline, CDR1 SGHTA and CDR2 FQGNSA. The CDR3 totals 13 residues. Unmatched junction bases numbered 7, after V lost 5 bases and J lost 9 bases. In DNA form, the CDR3 reads TGTGCCAGCAGCGCTACAGGGGTGGGTGAGCAGTTCTTC. Residues: CASSATGVGEQFF.

This chain joins TRBV5-1 and TRBJ2-3; TRBD1 matches 11 bases. The germline V gene has CDR1 SGHRS and CDR2 YFSETQ. The ends lost 4 bases at V and 4 bases at J; junction bases unmatched: 11. The CDR3 contains 17 residues. The CDR3 bases are TGCGCCAGCAGCCCCTGGACAGGGGGCGGGAGATCAGATACGCAGTATTTT. Its protein is CASSPWTGGGRSDTQYF.

The chain uses TRBV9 and TRBJ2-1; 10 bases are shared with TRBD1. The CDR3 consists of 15 residues. V lost 0 bases, J lost 5 bases, and 2 bases stayed unmatched. The germline gives CDR1 SGDLS, CDR2 YYNGEE. CDR3 residues: CASSVGDRGDNEQFF. For the CDR3, the DNA is TGTGCCAGCAGCGTAGGGGACAGGGGCGACAATGAGCAGTTCTTC.

The CDR3: CASSRDRANEKLFF. The DNA of the CDR3 is TGTGCCAGTAGTAGGGACAGGGCTAATGAAAAACTGTTTTTT. This chain uses TRBV19 with TRBJ1-4; TRBD1 aligns across 9 bases. This CDR3 region has 14 residues. Germline V gene sequence: CDR1 LNHDA, CDR2 SQIVND (reference sequence). Trimming cost V 4 bases and J 3 bases; bases outside gene matches: 0.

This clone was seen a handful of times. The chain couples TRBV30 to TRBJ1-6; TRBD1 matches at 7 bases. The CDR3 is 14 residues long. V was clipped by 0 bases and J by 10 bases; unmatched bases: 6. Germline assignment: CDR1 GTSNPN and CDR2 SVGIG (reference sequence). Here the CDR3 DNA reads TGTGCCTGGAGTGTCGACAGGGTGGAATCACCCCTCCACTTT. Its translation is CAWSVDRVESPLHF.

The chain employs TRBV7-3 and TRBJ1-1, with a weak D call TRBD1 (6 bases). V lost 4 bases and J lost 9, with 15 bases in between. The CDR3 extends over 13 amino acids. The germline gives CDR1 SGHTA, CDR2 FQGTGA. CDR3 sequence reads: CASSSSQGTQAFF. DNA for the CDR3: TGTGCCAGCAGCTCCTCACAAGGGACACAAGCTTTCTTT.